This T cell receptor beta chain was documented in a study of blood T cell repertoires in COVID-19. Study details: Samples taken during acute and convalescent COVID-19 were collected in the United States, Italy and Spain.

Per the original data handling: Researchers report that nucleated cell counts were estimated from reference gene primer amplification. Method: immunoSEQ multiplex PCR; TCRdb's copy keeps in-frame clones and lacks some. Clone size and the V and J calls come from that table; the DNA yielded D and trimming. The repertoire holds about 30,000 clones, with about 88% as singletons. Germline assignment: CDR1 SGHTA and CDR2 FQGTGA. V lost 2 bases to trimming and J lost 5 bases, with 9 bases between them. This CDR3 region has 13 residues. The chain joins TRBV7-3 to TRBJ1-2; no reliable D call. The source of this sequence is a man between 65 and 85 years old with active or convalescent COVID-19. Material for sequencing was peripheral blood. The CDR3 DNA is TGTGCCAGCAGCTTAGGCCCTGATTATGGCTACACCTTC. Amino acids: CASSLGPDYGYTF.